The entry below gives a single TCR beta chain sequence along with its context. The antigen is undetermined. The sample originates from a study of cytomegalovirus exposure and HLA in healthy donors. Separate from the roughly 720-subject first cohort was the approximately 130-subject validation cohort, to which the donors belonged. The germline CDR1 and CDR2 sequences are MNHEY and SVGAGI. The CDR3 is 14 amino acids. Trimming cost V 5 bases and J 1 base, with 11 bases left between them. The method was immunoSEQ multiplex PCR; TCRdb's version includes in-frame clones alone and lacks a portion of them. The sample shows some 120,000 clones, 90% to 97% of them seen only once. Study findings and constraints: Three CMV-associated chains were confirmed in vitro to be specific for CMV antigens. For most TCR sequences rarity was the rule, although some public TCRs occurred in many donors.

The source material was PBMCs. This chain uses TRBV6-5 with TRBJ1-1; D unclear. This TCR was recovered from a man aged 18 to 29 in good health and CMV-seronegative. CDR3 coding DNA: TGTGCCAGCAGTCCCTCCGGGAAGAACACTGAAGCTTTCTTT. This codes for CASSPSGKNTEAFF.